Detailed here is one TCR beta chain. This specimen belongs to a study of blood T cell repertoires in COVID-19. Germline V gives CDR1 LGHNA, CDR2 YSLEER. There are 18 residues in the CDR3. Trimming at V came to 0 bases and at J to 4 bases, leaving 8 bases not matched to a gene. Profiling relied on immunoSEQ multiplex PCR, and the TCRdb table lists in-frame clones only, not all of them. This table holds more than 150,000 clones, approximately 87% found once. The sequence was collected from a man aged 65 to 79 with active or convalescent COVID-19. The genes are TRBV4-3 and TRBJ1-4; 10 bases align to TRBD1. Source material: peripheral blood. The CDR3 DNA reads TGCGCCAGCAGCCAAGATTGGGACAGGGGAAGGATTAATGAAAAACTGTTTTTT. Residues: CASSQDWDRGRINEKLFF.